Following are 15 T cell receptor beta chains from one sample sequenced in a study of T cell repertoires in cytomegalovirus infection. TCRdb re-analysed the reads in MiXCR, keeping a single row per CDR3 protein. The top ten clones hold roughly 50% of a sample with more than 110,000 distinct CDR3 sequences, around 32% of them seen once. No antigen is known for these receptors. The sequences come from CD8+ T cells from cultured PBMCs, collected from culture after CMV antigen stimulation. All receptors derive from a human donor in good health (CMV status not recorded). Some clones in this sample may be carry-over from other donors' samples.

This clonotype was picked up many times. Here the CDR3 DNA reads TGTGCCAGCAGCCCTATAGCCGGGACAGGGGAATCACCCCTCCACTTT. Translated, it gives CASSPIAGTGESPLHF. The chain is built from TRBV7-8 and TRBJ1-6; 10 bases line up with TRBD1. Germline values: CDR1 SGHVS, CDR2 FQNEAQ. Losses at the gene ends were 5 bases for V and 10 bases for J; bases not matched to a gene: 11. This CDR3 comprises 16 residues.

The chain carries TRBV2 and TRBJ2-2; a weak D match, TRBD2 (6 bases). V lost 6 bases and J 8 bases, leaving 16 bases between the germline ends. The CDR3 extends over 14 amino acids. The germline V gene has CDR1 SNHLY and CDR2 FYNNEI. The CDR3, as DNA: TGTGCCAGCAGCCCTGGGACTGCCCCTGGGGAGCTGTTTTTT. Protein sequence: CASSPGTAPGELFF. Variable domain in full (rest from reference TRBV2 and TRBJ2-2): EPEVTQTPSHQVTQMGQEVILRCVPISNHLYFYWYRQILGQKVEFLVSFYNNEISEKSEIFDDQFSVERPDGSNFTLKIRSTKLEDSAMYFCASSPGTAPGELFFGEGSRLTVL.

A few counts support this clonotype. Since a much larger clone is just one base distant, this may be a read error. The rearrangement joins TRBV7-3 to TRBJ1-1; no clear D gene. Trimming took 3 bases from V and 1 from J, leaving 6 bases between them. This CDR3 spans 13 amino acids. Germline CDR1 reads SGHTA; CDR2 reads FQGTGA. The CDR3 loop is CASSFGWNTEAFF. The CDR3 DNA reads as TGTGCCAGCAGCTTTGGGTGGAACACTGAAGCTTTCTTT. Full variable domain (missing parts from reference TRBV7-3 and TRBJ1-1): GAGVSQTPSNKVTEKGKYVELRCDPISGHTALYWYRQSLGQGPEFLIYFQGTGAADDSGLPNDRFFAVRPEGSVSTLKIQRTERGDSAVYLCASSFGWNTEAFFGQGTRLTVV.

This chain joins TRBV3-1 and TRBJ2-7, with D maybe TRBD2 (6 bases). Germline V gene data show CDR1 as LGHDT and CDR2 as YNNKEL (reference sequence). This CDR3 has 13 residues. Trimming cost V 4 bases and J 3 bases, with 10 bases left between them. The CDR3 protein is CASSPRGVYEQYF. DNA of the CDR3: TGTGCCAGCAGCCCGCGGGGCGTCTACGAGCAGTACTTC.

V is TRBV29-1 and J is TRBJ1-1; D is ambiguous. The CDR3 consists of 12 residues. The V end lost 6 bases, the J end lost 2 bases, and 10 bases lay between the germline ends. Germline V gene sequence: CDR1 SQVTM, CDR2 ANQGSEA. The CDR3 DNA is TGCAGCGTCAGGACGGGCAACACTGAAGCTTTCTTT. Its protein is CSVRTGNTEAFF.

The chain couples TRBV9 to TRBJ1-5; D may be TRBD1 (6 bases). CDR1 SGDLS and CDR2 YYNGEE come from the germline V gene. Between the trimmed V and J ends, which lost 0 bases and 4 bases, there was a span of 11 bases. CDR3 size: 15 residues. DNA of the CDR3: TGTGCCAGCAGCGTAGGATCAGGGGCAAATCAGCCCCAGCATTTT. Its translation: CASSVGSGANQPQHF. The whole variable domain, filled in from reference TRBV9 and TRBJ1-5, reads DSGVTQTPKHLITATGQRVTLRCSPRSGDLSVYWYQQSLDQGLQFLIQYYNGEERAKGNILERFSAQQFPDLHSELNLSSLELGDSALYFCASSVGSGANQPQHFGDGTRLSIL.

CDR3 nucleotides: TGTGCCAGCAGGACAACCCGGGGCTACTCCTACGAGCAGTACTTC. Amino acids: CASRTTRGYSYEQYF. The genes are TRBV6-4 and TRBJ2-7; D is possibly TRBD1 or TRBD2 (5 bases each). The V end lost 6 bases, the J end lost 0 bases, and 15 bases lay between the germline ends. Germline V CDR1 and CDR2: MRHNA, SNTAGT. The CDR3 spans 15 residues.

This chain links TRBV15 with TRBJ2-5; D might be TRBD2 (5 bases). Germline values: CDR1 LNHNV, CDR2 YYDKDF (reference sequence). This CDR3 contains 15 residues. The V end was cut by 2 bases, the J end by 1 base, with 11 bases between. The CDR3 region is CATSRRLDSQETQYF. The CDR3 nucleotides read TGTGCCACCAGCAGACGTTTGGACTCCCAAGAGACCCAGTACTTC.

This clonotype has ten or more counts. V is TRBV7-9 and J is TRBJ1-1; no reliable D call. V gave up 6 bases and J gave up 4 bases, with 12 bases separating them. The CDR3 has 13 amino acids. Germline loops: CDR1 SEHNR, CDR2 FQNEAQ (reference sequence). The CDR3 is CASRSPAGTEAFF. CDR3 sequence (DNA): TGTGCCAGCAGGAGCCCAGCAGGCACTGAAGCTTTCTTT.

This clonotype was counted only a few times. The rearrangement uses TRBV7-3 and TRBJ2-2, with D possibly matching TRBD1 (6 bases). Per the germline V gene, CDR1 is SGHTA and CDR2 is FQGTGA. The CDR3 totals 15 residues. Trimming took 6 bases from V and 2 from J, leaving 13 bases between them. CDR3 in DNA: TGTGCCAGCAGTCGTGGGGACACCAACACCGGGGAGCTGTTTTTT. Protein product: CASSRGDTNTGELFF.

This chain uses TRBV4-1 with TRBJ1-1, with D perhaps TRBD1 (5 bases). Per the germline V gene, CDR1 is MGHRA and CDR2 is YSYEKL. The ends were cut back, 4 bases at V and 6 bases at J, with 18 bases in the middle. The CDR3 loop spans 15 amino acids. The CDR3 loop reads CASSRDTGQSPEAFF. The DNA of the CDR3 is TGCGCCAGCAGCCGAGACACGGGGCAATCCCCTGAAGCTTTCTTT.

This clonotype was counted only a few times. The V and J genes are TRBV7-9 and TRBJ2-1, with 7 nucleotides matching TRBD2. CDR1 and CDR2 from the germline V gene are SEHNR and FQNEAQ (reference sequence). The length of the CDR3 is 14 residues. V lost 4 bases, J lost 8 bases, and 8 bases stayed unmatched. CDR3 in DNA: TGTGCCAGCAGCTCGTTAGGCGGGGGTGATGAGCAGTTCTTC. Protein: CASSSLGGGDEQFF. Filled out from reference TRBV7-9 and TRBJ2-1, the complete variable domain reads DTGVSQNPRHKITKRGQNVTFRCDPISEHNRLYWYRQTLGQGPEFLTYFQNEAQLEKSRLLSDRFSAERPKGSFSTLEIQRTEQGDSAMYLCASSSLGGGDEQFFGPGTRLTVL.

A few counts support this clonotype. The chain has TRBV7-8 and TRBJ1-5; D is uncertain. CDR3 length equals 13 residues. In germline, CDR1 is SGHVS, CDR2 FQNEAQ. V was trimmed by 5 bases and J by 9 bases, leaving 14 bases between them. CDR3 sequence: CASSATVGWPQHF. The CDR3 bases are TGTGCCAGCAGCGCAACAGTAGGTTGGCCCCAGCATTTT.

The chain is built from TRBV4-1 and TRBJ2-7; D call uncertain. The CDR3 contains 13 residues. The ends were cut back, 2 bases at V and 5 bases at J, with 10 bases in the middle. Germline V CDR1 and CDR2: MGHRA, YSYEKL. CDR3 in amino acids: CASSQQVTHEQYF. In nucleotides, the CDR3 is TGCGCCAGCAGCCAACAGGTAACCCACGAGCAGTACTTC.

The V and J genes are TRBV14 and TRBJ2-7; perhaps TRBD1 as D (6 bases). This CDR3 comprises 15 residues. The V gene lost 4 bases and the J gene lost 2 bases, with 15 bases spanning the gap. Per germline, CDR1 SGHDN and CDR2 FVKESK. CDR3 sequence: CASSPTGTYPYEQYF. CDR3 nucleotide sequence: TGTGCCAGCAGCCCGACCGGGACATATCCCTACGAGCAGTACTTC.